The 24 T cell receptor beta chains below come from one sample, sequenced in a study of beta chain features in type 1 diabetes. The study's findings and limits: TCRB CDR3s were moderately but significantly shorter in Type 1 diabetes patients in all four CD4+ subsets.

Isolated RNA was reverse transcribed in full, so expressed TCRB transcripts were sequenced. Only in-frame clones appear in the TCRdb table, and some are missing; sequencing was by immunoSEQ multiplex PCR. The sample holds around 170,000 clones, about 9% seen once. No antigens are known for them. Sequencing input: central memory CD4+ T cells from blood. Receptors were obtained from a woman in her 30s with type 1 diabetes.

The chain has TRBV6-6 and TRBJ1-3; D call uncertain. CDR1 and CDR2 (germline): MNHNY, SVGAGI (reference sequence). The CDR3 spans 15 residues. With 0 bases removed from V and 3 bases from J, the gap between germline ends came to 9 bases. CDR3 loop: CASSYSRSLGNTIYF. In DNA form, the CDR3 reads TGTGCCAGCAGTTACTCGCGAAGTCTTGGAAACACCATATATTTT.

In this sample, this clone turned up a few times. The chain has TRBV30 and TRBJ2-1; possible D gene TRBD1, 5 bases. CDR1 is GTSNPN and CDR2 is SVGIG in the germline V gene (reference sequence). CDR3 length: 14 residues. V was pared by 1 base and J by 0 bases, with 7 bases between. CDR3 region: CAWSGQPSYNEQFF. CDR3 nucleotides: TGTGCCTGGAGTGGACAGCCCTCCTACAATGAGCAGTTCTTC. The variable domain in full, completed from reference TRBV30 and TRBJ2-1, reads SQTIHQWPATLVQPVGSPLSLECTVEGTSNPNLYWYRQAAGRGLQLLFYSVGIGQISSEVPQNLSASRPQDRQFILSSKKLLLSDSGFYLCAWSGQPSYNEQFFGPGTRLTVL.

The chain is built from TRBV5-4 and TRBJ2-1; 9 bases map to TRBD2. CDR1 and CDR2 from the germline V gene are SGHNT and YYREEE (reference sequence). This CDR3 is built from 15 residues. V trimming: 4 bases; J trimming: 7 bases; junction bases outside the gene matches: 9. As DNA, the CDR3 is TGTGCCAGCAGCCCGGGGGGACTAGCACCAAATGAGCAGTTCTTC. It is translated as CASSPGGLAPNEQFF.

The CDR3 here is CASSRDRDYGYTF. In nucleotides, the CDR3 is TGTGCCAGCAGCAGGGACAGGGACTATGGCTACACCTTC. This sequence joins TRBV7-3 and TRBJ1-2; TRBD1 agrees at 9 bases. V lost 5 bases to trimming and J lost 3 bases; unmatched junction nucleotides: 1. The CDR3 sequence is 13 residues long. Germline CDR1 and CDR2: SGHTA and FQGTGA.

The rearrangement uses TRBV29-1 and TRBJ2-7, with TRBD1 matching over 12 bases. The CDR3 runs to 12 residues. CDR1 and CDR2 (germline): SQVTM, ANQGSEA. With V trimmed by 2 bases and J by 13 bases, 6 bases remained unmatched. The CDR3: CSVEIGTGGSYF. In nucleotides, the CDR3 is TGCAGCGTTGAAATCGGGACAGGGGGCTCTTACTTC.

J is TRBJ2-2 and V is TRBV5-1; TRBD1 aligns across 10 bases. Germline V gene sequence: CDR1 SGHRS, CDR2 YFSETQ. This CDR3 contains 15 residues. The V segment lost 4 bases and the J segment 4 bases; nucleotides outside the gene matches: 4. Here the CDR3 DNA reads TGCGCCAGCAGCGGGGGACAGGGGAGCACCGGGGAGCTGTTTTTT. This sequence encodes CASSGGQGSTGELFF.

This sequence joins TRBV5-1 and TRBJ1-1, with a weak D call TRBD1 (6 bases). CDR1 is SGHRS, CDR2 YFSETQ, per germline. V was shortened by 4 bases and J by 4 bases, with 11 bases between the two germline ends. This CDR3 is built from 13 residues. In DNA, the CDR3 is TGCGCCAGCAGCATGACAGGATCCACTGAAGCTTTCTTT. It translates to CASSMTGSTEAFF.

A few counts support this clone. V is TRBV25-1 and J is TRBJ1-2, with TRBD1 matching 8 bases. CDR3 size: 13 residues. Germline CDR1 and CDR2: MGHDK and SYGVNS. The V and J ends lost 4 bases and 4 bases, in that order; junction bases with no gene match: 2. Written as DNA, the CDR3 is TGTGCCAGCAGTGTAGGACAGGGCTATGGCTACACCTTC. Amino acids: CASSVGQGYGYTF.

The chain combines TRBV6-6 with TRBJ1-1, with TRBD1 as a possible D gene (5 bases). The ends were cut back, 2 bases at V and 10 bases at J, with 14 bases in the middle. Germline CDR1 is MNHNY and CDR2 is SVGAGI (reference sequence). This CDR3 spans 13 amino acids. The CDR3 DNA reads as TGTGCCAGCAGTTACCGGACATCAGCTGGAGCTTTCTTT. The encoded protein is CASSYRTSAGAFF.

CDR3 sequence (DNA): TGTGCCAGTAAAAACAGGGAACTCCACACTGAAGCTTTCTTT. Its protein is CASKNRELHTEAFF. The V gene is TRBV19, the J gene TRBJ1-1; TRBD1 might be the D (6 bases). The V and J ends lost 7 bases and 3 bases respectively, with 15 bases between them. The CDR3 covers 14 residues. Germline lookup yields CDR1 LNHDA and CDR2 SQIVND (reference sequence).

In this sample, this clone turned up a few times. This chain joins TRBV10-3 and TRBJ1-1, with TRBD1 matching 11 bases. Trimming cost V 6 bases and J 5 bases; bases outside gene matches: 5. Germline assignment: CDR1 ENHRY and CDR2 SYGVKD. This CDR3 is built from 14 residues. Written as DNA, the CDR3 is TGTGCCATCAGCGCTGGACAGGGGGCGACTGAAGCTTTCTTT. It codes for CAISAGQGATEAFF.

This clone has a handful of counts. The chain is built from TRBV10-3 and TRBJ2-4; D gene uncertain. The CDR3 sequence is 12 residues long. V was shortened by 2 bases and J by 5 bases, with 4 bases between the two germline ends. Germline CDR1 ENHRY, CDR2 SYGVKD. CDR3 sequence reads: CAISETENIQYF. The CDR3 region has the DNA TGTGCCATCAGTGAGACTGAAAACATTCAGTACTTC.

The chain carries TRBV7-9 and TRBJ2-1, with 7 bases fitting TRBD2. Germline V gene lookup returns CDR1 SEHNR and CDR2 FQNEAQ (reference sequence). J lost 0 bases, V lost 2 bases, and 13 bases had no gene match. The CDR3 runs 19 residues. CDR3 bases: TGTGCCAGCAGCTTATGGGCTAGCGGAGTAAAAGGCTCCTACAATGAGCAGTTCTTC. Its protein product is CASSLWASGVKGSYNEQFF.

This rearrangement joins TRBV19 to TRBJ2-2; 7 bases align to TRBD1. CDR3 length: 14 residues. The trim removed 6 bases at V and 0 bases at J, leaving 1 base unmatched. Germline CDR1 LNHDA, CDR2 SQIVND (reference sequence). The CDR3: CASRGTANTGELFF. CDR3 in DNA: TGTGCCAGTAGAGGGACAGCGAACACCGGGGAGCTGTTTTTT.

This chain links TRBV7-9 with TRBJ1-5, with D maybe TRBD1 (6 bases). CDR1 SEHNR and CDR2 FQNEAQ come from the germline V gene (reference sequence). This CDR3 is 14 amino acids long. V lost 5 bases to trimming and J lost 6 bases, with 14 bases between them. CDR3 coding DNA: TGTGCCAGCAGCCGAACAGGGCAGGGTCAGCCCCAGCATTTT. Translating gives CASSRTGQGQPQHF. The full variable domain, its missing parts supplied by reference TRBV7-9 and TRBJ1-5, is DTGVSQNPRHKITKRGQNVTFRCDPISEHNRLYWYRQTLGQGPEFLTYFQNEAQLEKSRLLSDRFSAERPKGSFSTLEIQRTEQGDSAMYLCASSRTGQGQPQHFGDGTRLSIL.

The J gene is TRBJ2-2, the V gene TRBV27, with D perhaps TRBD1 (5 bases). V lost 0 bases and J 4 bases, leaving 9 bases between the germline ends. This CDR3 is built from 15 residues. Looked up from germline, CDR1 is MNHEY and CDR2 is SMNVEV (reference sequence). The CDR3 region has the DNA TGTGCCAGCAGTTTATCTTGGGGCGGCACCGGGGAGCTGTTTTTT. Encoded protein: CASSLSWGGTGELFF.

This clone was recorded many times. The V and J genes are TRBV7-3 and TRBJ2-1; 10 bases agree with TRBD2. Germline V gene sequence: CDR1 SGHTA, CDR2 FQGTGA. The CDR3 is made up of 13 amino acids. The V gene end was trimmed by 5 bases and the J gene end by 9 bases; junction bases not matched to a gene: 4. This chain's CDR3 is CASSRTSGFEQFF. DNA of the CDR3: TGTGCCAGCAGCCGGACTAGCGGATTTGAGCAGTTCTTC.

Only a few counts were recorded for this clone. The V gene is TRBV28, the J gene TRBJ1-2; tentatively, D is TRBD1 (5 bases). The CDR3 length is 14 residues. Germline CDR1 reads MDHEN; CDR2 reads SYDVKM. V was trimmed by 6 bases and J by 8 bases, leaving 19 bases between them. This CDR3 is CASSWGEASAGYTF. The CDR3 DNA reads TGTGCCAGCAGCTGGGGGGAGGCGTCGGCGGGCTACACCTTC.

A few counts support this clone. V and J are TRBV2 and TRBJ2-2; a possible D gene is TRBD2 (5 bases). CDR3 size: 13 residues. Germline assignment: CDR1 SNHLY and CDR2 FYNNEI. V lost 6 bases and J 3 bases, leaving 8 bases between the germline ends. The CDR3 nucleotides read TGTGCCAGCAGGGAGGTCGACACCGGGGAGCTGTTTTTT. This translates into CASREVDTGELFF.

This clone was observed a handful of times. The V and J genes are TRBV9 and TRBJ1-4, with 7 bases that match TRBD1. There are 14 residues in the CDR3. The germline V gene has CDR1 SGDLS and CDR2 YYNGEE. V shed 4 bases and J 4 bases; nucleotides not matched to a gene: 4. CDR3 residues: CASSTGTVNEKLFF. The CDR3 nucleotides read TGTGCCAGCAGCACCGGGACAGTTAATGAAAAACTGTTTTTT.

This chain links TRBV10-3 with TRBJ2-3, with 14 bases aligning to TRBD2. V lost 6 bases and J lost 4; bases outside the gene matches: 6. The CDR3 is 16 residues long. Per germline, CDR1 ENHRY and CDR2 SYGVKD. Here the CDR3 reads CAIRGTSGSMADTQYF. The CDR3 nucleotides are TGTGCCATCAGGGGGACTAGCGGGAGTATGGCAGATACGCAGTATTTT.

The rearrangement joins TRBV5-1 to TRBJ2-1; D might be TRBD2 (5 bases). CDR1 is SGHRS, CDR2 YFSETQ, per germline. With 5 bases removed from V and 9 bases from J, the gap between germline ends came to 18 bases. The CDR3 consists of 14 residues. As DNA, the CDR3 is TGCGCCAGCAGTGCCGATGAGGGAAGGAGTGAGCAGTTCTTC. Encoded protein: CASSADEGRSEQFF.

This clone was seen a few times. The rearrangement joins TRBV29-1 to TRBJ2-2; D possibly corresponds to TRBD2 (7 bases). The germline CDR1 and CDR2 sequences are SQVTM and ANQGSEA. V was shortened by 5 bases and J by 8 bases, with 15 bases between the two germline ends. The CDR3 is 13 residues long. CDR3 coding DNA: TGCAGCGTTTACTGGGGGGGCGAGGGGGAGCTGTTTTTT. This translates into CSVYWGGEGELFF.

The chain employs TRBV29-1 and TRBJ2-1; the match to TRBD2 covers 11 bases. V gave up 6 bases and J gave up 8 bases; unmatched junction bases: 12. Germline V gene data show CDR1 as SQVTM and CDR2 as ANQGSEA. This CDR3 spans 15 amino acids. The CDR3 nucleotides are TGCAGCGTGGGACTAGCGGAACGTCCTCTGGATGAGCAGTTCTTC. Translating gives CSVGLAERPLDEQFF.